This TCR beta chain was profiled in a study of T cells after yellow fever vaccination. Ten or more counts support this clonotype. For TCR, cDNA came from 5'RACE template switching, which added a universal primer site and UMIs. MiXCR, applied by TCRdb to the 5' RACE reads, yields one record per CDR3 protein. The table shows 30,000 to 35,000 distinct CDR3 sequences, with more than 6.5% occurring only once. J gave up 7 bases and V 1 base, and 6 bases lay outside the gene matches. This CDR3 is built from 15 residues. Germline values: CDR1 LGHNA, CDR2 YSLEER. The TCR was taken from a man aged 18 to 30 who received the YFV17D yellow fever vaccine. This rearrangement joins TRBV4-3 to TRBJ1-4, with 7 positions matching TRBD1. Sequencing was performed on PBMCs, either bulk or a sorted T-cell subset (CD4+, CD8+, memory, or dextramer-sorted; not recorded which), taken on the day of the first yellow fever vaccination. In DNA form, the CDR3 reads TGCGCCAGCAGCCAAGGAGCAGGGGGGCGTGAAAAACTGTTTTTT. As protein: CASSQGAGGREKLFF.